Below are 17 T cell receptor beta chains sequenced from a single sample in a study of CD4 T cells in relation to SARS-CoV-2 and coronaviruses. Their antigen targets remain unknown. Data came from immunoSEQ multiplex PCR; TCRdb stores just in-frame clones and leaves some out. The table has roughly 20,000 clones, around 73% seen once; the top ten hold under 25%. The unexposed donors gave CD4+ T cells in about 2010-2019, prior to COVID-19. CD4+ T cells were isolated from the cells after more than nine days of culture. Source material: CD4+ T cells from PBMCs, cultured in vitro. The receptors here all came from a human donor in good health.

The rearrangement links TRBV19 to TRBJ2-7; TRBD2 matches 9 bases. The CDR3 is made up of 14 amino acids. Germline V lookup: CDR1 LNHDA, CDR2 SQIVND (reference sequence). Unmatched junction bases numbered 5, after V lost 6 bases and J lost 2 bases. The CDR3 is CASRQSGRPYEQYF. The CDR3, as DNA: TGTGCCAGTAGACAGAGCGGGAGGCCCTACGAGCAGTACTTC.

The chain employs TRBV5-6 and TRBJ2-7; 7 bases line up with TRBD2. This CDR3 region has 14 residues. After removal of 3 bases from V and 2 bases from J, the junction contained 5 bases not matched to a gene. Germline values: CDR1 SGHDT, CDR2 YYEEEE. The CDR3 here is CASSWGTTTYEQYF. The CDR3 DNA follows: TGTGCCAGCAGCTGGGGGACTACAACCTACGAGCAGTACTTC.

This rearrangement joins TRBV5-1 to TRBJ1-4; D ambiguous. With 0 bases removed from V and 0 bases from J, the gap between germline ends came to 3 bases. Germline V gives CDR1 SGHRS, CDR2 YFSETQ. This CDR3 has 14 amino acids. CDR3: CASSLDATNEKLFF. The CDR3 nucleotides are TGCGCCAGCAGCTTGGATGCAACTAATGAAAAACTGTTTTTT.

This chain joins TRBV15 and TRBJ1-3; the D gene is possibly TRBD1 (6 bases). V dropped 0 bases and J dropped 4 bases, with 13 bases sitting between them. The CDR3 length is 16 residues. CDR1 is LNHNV, CDR2 YYDKDF, per germline (reference sequence). This CDR3 reads CATSRDVGGWGNTIYF. CDR3 in DNA: TGTGCCACCAGCAGAGATGTAGGGGGGTGGGGAAACACCATATATTTT.

This sequence joins TRBV5-1 and TRBJ1-4, with D unresolved. The CDR3 covers 13 residues. V was trimmed by 4 bases and J by 4 bases, leaving 8 bases between them. The germline gives CDR1 SGHRS, CDR2 YFSETQ. The CDR3 loop reads CASSGSGNEKLFF. In nucleotides, the CDR3 is TGCGCCAGCAGCGGATCCGGTAATGAAAAACTGTTTTTT.

The chain is built from TRBV6-6 and TRBJ1-2, with D hard to call. CDR1 is MNHNY, CDR2 SVGAGI, per germline (reference sequence). V shed 4 bases and J shed 5 bases, with 11 bases lying between them. This CDR3 has 13 amino acids. The CDR3 DNA is TGTGCCAGCAGTTTGGACGGCTATTATGGCTACACCTTC. This encodes CASSLDGYYGYTF.

The CDR3 coding sequence is TGTGCCAGCAGCTCGGCGGGAGTCCGAGAGACCCAGTACTTC. It encodes CASSSAGVRETQYF. The genes are TRBV5-4 and TRBJ2-5, with TRBD2 identical over 7 bases. J was trimmed by 4 bases and V by 3 bases; bases with no gene match: 6. CDR1 and CDR2 from the germline V gene are SGHNT and YYREEE (reference sequence). This CDR3 region has 14 residues. The full variable domain, in which reference TRBV5-4 and TRBJ2-5 provide the parts outside the CDR3, is ETGVTQSPTHLIKTRGQQVTLRCSSQSGHNTVSWYQQALGQGPQFIFQYYREEENGRGNFPPRFSGLQFPNYSSELNVNALELDDSALYLCASSSAGVRETQYFGPGTRLLVL.

This clone was detected once. The chain employs TRBV21-1 and TRBJ2-7. TRBV21-1 constitutes a pseudogene. The CDR3 sequence is 10 residues long. CDR3 bases: TGTGCCAGCAGCAAGGACGAGCAGTACTTC. Translated, it gives CASSKDEQYF.

The chain uses TRBV19 and TRBJ2-1; 11 positions agree with TRBD1. Per germline, CDR1 LNHDA and CDR2 SQIVND (reference sequence). This CDR3 is built from 20 residues. With 10 bases clipped from V and 7 bases from J, the junction kept 27 bases outside the gene matches. The CDR3 bases are TGTGCCAATTATTCGTGGGGACAGGGGGTGATCTTCCCTCCTGGGAATGAGCAGTTCTTC. The encoded protein is CANYSWGQGVIFPPGNEQFF.

V usage is TRBV6-5 and J usage is TRBJ1-5; possibly TRBD1 for D (5 bases). CDR1 is MNHEY and CDR2 is SVGAGI in the germline V gene. This CDR3 has 15 amino acids. With 9 bases removed from V and 2 bases from J, the gap between germline ends came to 17 bases. CDR3 protein: CASWLGQVRNQPQHF. CDR3 nucleotide sequence: TGTGCCAGTTGGCTGGGGCAGGTCCGCAATCAGCCCCAGCATTTT.

The rearrangement uses TRBV7-2 and TRBJ1-4, with no clear D. The length of the CDR3 is 14 residues. V dropped 1 base and J dropped 6 bases, with 9 bases sitting between them. Germline V gene sequence: CDR1 SGHTA, CDR2 FQGNSA. In DNA, the CDR3 is TGTGCCAGCAGCTTAGTAGGACGGGATGAAAAACTGTTTTTT. Its protein product is CASSLVGRDEKLFF.

The chain recombines TRBV6-4 with TRBJ2-3; 10 nucleotides line up with TRBD2. V lost 2 bases and J lost 1; bases outside the gene matches: 0. The CDR3 is made up of 15 amino acids. The germline V gene encodes CDR1 MRHNA and CDR2 SNTAGT. In DNA form, the CDR3 reads TGTGCCAGCAGTGACGGGACTAGCGGCACAGATACGCAGTATTTT. This gives the protein CASSDGTSGTDTQYF.

This clone was observed a few times. The chain joins TRBV25-1 to TRBJ1-4, with D unclear. V lost 3 bases and J 3 bases, leaving 11 bases between the germline ends. CDR1 is MGHDK, CDR2 SYGVNS, per germline. The CDR3 covers 15 residues. DNA of the CDR3: TGTGCCAGCAGTGACGGGAAACACTCTAATGAAAAACTGTTTTTT. This sequence encodes CASSDGKHSNEKLFF.

The rearrangement links TRBV5-1 to TRBJ2-7, with 7 bases aligning to TRBD1. This CDR3 has 15 residues. CDR1 is SGHRS and CDR2 is YFSETQ in the germline V gene. V trimming: 1 base; J trimming: 5 bases; junction bases outside the gene matches: 9. In DNA form, the CDR3 reads TGCGCCAGCAGCTTGTGGGGACAGTCGGGTGACGAGCAGTACTTC. Translated, it gives CASSLWGQSGDEQYF.

This clone has just a few counts. This chain connects TRBV7-3 to TRBJ2-2, with 8 nucleotides matching TRBD2. The V and J ends lost 4 bases and 7 bases, in that order; junction bases with no gene match: 11. The CDR3 covers 16 residues. Germline values: CDR1 SGHTA, CDR2 FQGTGA. The CDR3 bases are TGTGCCAGCAGCTATAATTCGGGGGGGAGCCACGGGGAGCTGTTTTTT. This codes for CASSYNSGGSHGELFF.

This clone has just a few counts. CDR3 bases: TGTGCCAGCTCACCAGGGACAGGGACCTACGAGCAGTACTTC. The encoded protein is CASSPGTGTYEQYF. The chain employs TRBV18 and TRBJ2-7; TRBD1 matches at 9 bases. J lost 2 bases, V lost 2 bases, and 1 base had no gene match. Germline V gives CDR1 KGHSH, CDR2 LQKENI. This CDR3 comprises 14 residues.

This clone is medium-sized within its sample. The chain couples TRBV6-1 to TRBJ2-7; D is possibly TRBD2 (6 bases). CDR1 and CDR2 (germline): MNHNS, SASEGT. The CDR3 loop spans 16 amino acids. Trimming took 3 bases from V and 2 from J, leaving 17 bases between them. The chain's CDR3 is CASSESVGSGPYEQYF. The CDR3 DNA reads TGTGCCAGCAGTGAGAGTGTGGGTAGCGGACCCTACGAGCAGTACTTC.